This TCR beta chain is from a study of tumor-infiltrating lymphocytes in primary liver carcinoma. Study-wide background: All patients, whether men or women, fell within 30 to 69 years of age. Every sample contained roughly 3.65 to 8 million productive TCRbeta reads, and these numbers were similar from one tissue type to another. Regarding the study as a whole: Relative to blood, tumors carried a significantly larger fraction of the repertoire in their top 250 clones (p = 0.039). Compared with tumor region pairs, tumor-adjacent and tumor-blood pairs overlapped less.

In regard to this clonotype: Its specificity is not known.

Making TCR beta cDNA involved approximately 520 ng total RNA and a constant-region primer. Employing slightly modified ARM-PCR, three nested multiplex PCR rounds were run, and these gave rise to the TCR beta libraries. Rounds one and two of PCR, each of roughly 10 cycles, were primed with TRBV1-TRBV30 forward primers and a C-beta reverse primer. MiXCR was run by TCRdb on the multiplex PCR reads, yielding one entry per CDR3 protein. The table includes some 180,000 distinct CDR3 sequences, 50% to 75% detected once. Researchers drew blood RNA from unsorted whole blood and extracted germline DNA as well. CDR1 and CDR2 (germline): SGHAT, FQNNGV. V was pared by 7 bases and J by 9 bases, with 25 bases between. The CDR3 runs to 16 residues.

Input material: peripheral blood. The receptor comes from a man aged 40-49 years with primary liver carcinoma and hepatitis B virus infection. The genes are TRBV11-2 and TRBJ2-1; D is uncertain. CDR3 loop: CASTLDIGLTVGEQFF. The DNA of the CDR3 is TGTGCCAGCACCTTGGATATCGGATTAACCGTGGGTGAGCAGTTCTTC.